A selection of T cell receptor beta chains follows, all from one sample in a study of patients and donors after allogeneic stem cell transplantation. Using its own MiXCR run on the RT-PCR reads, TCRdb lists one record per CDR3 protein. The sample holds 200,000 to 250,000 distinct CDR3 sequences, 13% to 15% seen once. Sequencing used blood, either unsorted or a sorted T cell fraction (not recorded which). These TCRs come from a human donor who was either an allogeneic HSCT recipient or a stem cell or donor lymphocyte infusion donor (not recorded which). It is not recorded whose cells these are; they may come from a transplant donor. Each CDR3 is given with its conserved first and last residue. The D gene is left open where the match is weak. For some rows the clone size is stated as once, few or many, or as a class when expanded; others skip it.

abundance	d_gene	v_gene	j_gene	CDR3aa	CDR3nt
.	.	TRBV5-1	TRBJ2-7	CASSLYPRGDEQYF	TGCGCCAGCAGCTTGTATCCCAGGGGAGACGAGCAGTACTTC
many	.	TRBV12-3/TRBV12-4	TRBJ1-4	CASSLQISRVANEKLFF	TGTGCCAGCAGTCTACAAATCTCCCGGGTTGCTAATGAAAAACTGTTTTTT
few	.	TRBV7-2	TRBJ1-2	CASRGVDRNRASYGYTF	TGTGCCAGCCGTGGGGTAGATCGGAACAGGGCCAGCTATGGCTACACCTTC
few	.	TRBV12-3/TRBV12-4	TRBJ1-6	CASSLQPNSPLHF	TGTGCCAGCAGTTTGCAGCCTAATTCACCCCTCCACTTT
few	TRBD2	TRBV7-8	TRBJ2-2	CASSRRGGRAAGELFF	TGTGCCAGCAGCCGGCGGGGGGGGAGGGCAGCCGGGGAGCTGTTTTTT
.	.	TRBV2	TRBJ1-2	CASSDSTGGQGLQGYTF	TGTGCCAGCAGTGACTCGACCGGGGGCCAGGGTCTGCAGGGCTACACCTTC
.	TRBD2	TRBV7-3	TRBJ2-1	CASSSSGRAGDEQFF	TGTGCCAGCAGCTCCAGCGGGAGGGCCGGGGATGAGCAGTTCTTC
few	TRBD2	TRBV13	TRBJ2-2	CASSLKNPGLAGVWTGELFF	TGTGCCAGCAGCTTGAAAAACCCTGGACTAGCGGGAGTCTGGACCGGGGAGCTGTTTTTT
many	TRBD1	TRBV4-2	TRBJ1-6	CASRGQAYNSPLHF	TGTGCCAGCAGGGGACAGGCCTATAATTCACCCCTCCACTTT
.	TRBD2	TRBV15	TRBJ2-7	CATSRGSGGPPAEQYF	TGTGCCACCAGCAGAGGTAGCGGGGGGCCCCCAGCCGAGCAGTACTTC
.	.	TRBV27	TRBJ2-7	CASSLKDNYEQYF	TGTGCCAGCAGTTTAAAAGACAACTACGAGCAGTACTTC
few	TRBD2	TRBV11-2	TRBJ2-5	CASHLSGGARETQYF	TGTGCCAGCCACCTTAGCGGGGGGGCCAGAGAGACCCAGTACTTC
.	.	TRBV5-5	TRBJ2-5	CASSSRLDQETQYF	TGTGCCAGCAGCTCCCGACTGGATCAAGAGACCCAGTACTTC
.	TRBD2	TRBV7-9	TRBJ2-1	CASSLRSGRAGDEQFF	TGTGCCAGCAGCTTACGGAGCGGGAGGGCCGGCGATGAGCAGTTCTTC
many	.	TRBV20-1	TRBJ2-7	CSARGGSSPYEQYF	TGCAGTGCCAGGGGGGGGTCTTCCCCCTACGAGCAGTACTTC
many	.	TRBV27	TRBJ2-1	CASSLSRGLALSYNEQFF	TGTGCCAGCAGTTTATCGAGGGGTCTAGCGCTCTCCTACAATGAGCAGTTCTTC
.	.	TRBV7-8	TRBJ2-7	CASSLGAASYEQYF	TGTGCCAGCAGCTTAGGGGCAGCCTCCTACGAGCAGTACTTC
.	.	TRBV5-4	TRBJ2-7	CASSPRAGDSYEQYF	TGTGCCAGCAGCCCACGGGCAGGGGACTCCTACGAGCAGTACTTC
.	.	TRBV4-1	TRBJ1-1	CASSPGYGEGLVEAFF	TGCGCCAGCAGCCCCGGATATGGGGAGGGGTTGGTTGAAGCTTTCTTT
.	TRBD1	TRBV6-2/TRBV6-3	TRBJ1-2	CASSAAGQAYGYTF	TGTGCCAGCAGTGCCGCGGGACAGGCCTATGGCTACACCTTC
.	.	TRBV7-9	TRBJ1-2	CASSLAMGGSKGYTF	TGTGCCAGCAGCTTAGCGATGGGGGGTTCTAAGGGCTACACCTTC
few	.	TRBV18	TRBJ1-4	CASSPPGNRPNEKLFF	TGTGCCAGCTCACCCCCCGGGAACAGGCCTAATGAAAAACTGTTTTTT
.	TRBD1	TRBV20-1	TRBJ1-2	CSASTGGDYGYTF	TGCAGTGCCTCCACAGGGGGCGACTATGGCTACACCTTC
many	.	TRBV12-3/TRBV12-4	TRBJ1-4	CASSFRRQGVRFNEKLFF	TGTGCCAGCAGTTTCCGGCGGCAGGGAGTCCGTTTTAATGAAAAACTGTTTTTT
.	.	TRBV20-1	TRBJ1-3	CSVATGGNTIYF	TGCAGTGTCGCGACAGGTGGAAACACCATATATTTT
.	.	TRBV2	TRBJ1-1	CASSEGQRGGITEAFF	TGTGCCAGCAGTGAAGGCCAAAGGGGGGGTATCACTGAAGCTTTCTTT
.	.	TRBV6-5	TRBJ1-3	CASSYSWGNGNTIYF	TGTGCCAGCAGTTACTCTTGGGGAAATGGAAACACCATATATTTT
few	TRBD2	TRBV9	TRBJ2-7	CASSAGTSGSNEQYF	TGTGCCAGCAGCGCCGGGACTAGCGGGAGTAACGAGCAGTACTTC
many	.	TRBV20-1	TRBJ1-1	CSAPGGIFAEAFF	TGCAGTGCGCCGGGGGGGATTTTCGCTGAAGCTTTCTTT
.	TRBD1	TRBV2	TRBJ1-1	CARGGQVNTEAFF	TGTGCCAGAGGTGGACAGGTCAACACTGAAGCTTTCTTT
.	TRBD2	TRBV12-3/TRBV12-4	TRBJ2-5	CASSFGGAAAETQYF	TGTGCCAGCAGTTTCGGGGGGGCCGCCGCCGAGACCCAGTACTTC
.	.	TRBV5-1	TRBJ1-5	CASSLELHQPQHF	TGCGCCAGCAGCTTGGAACTTCATCAGCCCCAGCATTTT
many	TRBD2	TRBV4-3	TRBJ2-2	CASSQGVGGANTGELFF	TGCGCCAGCAGCCAAGGGGTTGGGGGGGCGAACACCGGGGAGCTGTTTTTT
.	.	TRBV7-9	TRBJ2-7	CASSPTGSGPRYEQYF	TGTGCCAGCAGCCCAACGGGGTCAGGCCCGAGGTACGAGCAGTACTTC
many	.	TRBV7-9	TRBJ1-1	CASSLASGGTEAFF	TGTGCCAGCAGCTTAGCGTCGGGGGGCACTGAAGCTTTCTTT
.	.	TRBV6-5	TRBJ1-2	CASSSPAGQGYGYTF	TGTGCCAGCAGTTCGCCGGCTGGTCAGGGCTATGGCTACACCTTC
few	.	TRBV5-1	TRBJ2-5	CASSFGGRGQETQYF	TGCGCCAGCAGCTTTGGAGGGAGGGGGCAAGAGACCCAGTACTTC
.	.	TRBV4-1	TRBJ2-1	CASSPQGLGGYNEQFF	TGCGCCAGCAGCCCACAGGGCCTTGGGGGCTACAATGAGCAGTTCTTC
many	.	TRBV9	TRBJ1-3	CASSVKGRGSGSGNTIYF	TGTGCCAGCAGCGTTAAAGGGCGGGGGAGCGGCTCTGGAAACACCATATATTTT
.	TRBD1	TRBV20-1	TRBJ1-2	CSARDRGGYTF	TGCAGTGCTAGGGACAGGGGTGGCTACACCTTC
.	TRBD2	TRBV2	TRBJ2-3	CASRRGAGSHTDTQYF	TGTGCCAGCAGGCGGGGGGCGGGATCCCACACAGATACGCAGTATTTT
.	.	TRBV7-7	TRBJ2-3	CASSQQGGSTDTQYF	TGTGCTAGCAGCCAACAGGGGGGGAGCACAGATACGCAGTATTTT
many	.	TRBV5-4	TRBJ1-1	CASSWGGSSDTEAFF	TGTGCCAGCAGCTGGGGTGGTAGCTCGGACACTGAAGCTTTCTTT
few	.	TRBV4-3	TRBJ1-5	CASSQDPGDDQPQHF	TGCGCCAGCAGCCAAGATCCGGGGGACGATCAGCCCCAGCATTTT
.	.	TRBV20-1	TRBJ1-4	CSAASEGGEKLFF	TGCAGTGCTGCATCGGAGGGGGGGGAAAAACTGTTTTTT
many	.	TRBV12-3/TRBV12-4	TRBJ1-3	CASSFWTDTSPGNTIYF	TGTGCCAGCAGTTTTTGGACAGACACAAGTCCTGGAAACACCATATATTTT